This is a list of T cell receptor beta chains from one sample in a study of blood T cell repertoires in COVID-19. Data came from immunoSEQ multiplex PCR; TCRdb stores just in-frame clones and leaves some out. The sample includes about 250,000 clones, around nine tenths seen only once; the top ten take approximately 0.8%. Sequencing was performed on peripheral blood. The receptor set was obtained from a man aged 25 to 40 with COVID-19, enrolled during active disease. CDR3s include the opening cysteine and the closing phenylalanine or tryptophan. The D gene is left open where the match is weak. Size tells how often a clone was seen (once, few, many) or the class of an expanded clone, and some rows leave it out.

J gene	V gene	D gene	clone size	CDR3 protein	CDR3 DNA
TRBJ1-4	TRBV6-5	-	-	CASTSGAGMGEKLFF	TGTGCCAGCACCTCAGGGGCAGGGATGGGCGAAAAACTGTTTTTT
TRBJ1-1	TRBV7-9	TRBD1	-	CASRKARGDRGTEAFF	TGTGCCAGCAGGAAAGCAAGGGGGGACAGGGGCACTGAAGCTTTCTTT
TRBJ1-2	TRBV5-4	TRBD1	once	CASSPKVQGHGYTF	TGTGCCAGCAGCCCCAAGGTACAGGGGCATGGCTACACCTTC
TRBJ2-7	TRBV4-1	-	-	CASSQEQGFVEYF	TGCGCCAGCAGCCAAGAACAGGGCTTTGTAGAGTACTTC
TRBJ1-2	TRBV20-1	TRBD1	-	CSASSDRGPYGYTF	TGCAGTGCTAGTTCCGACAGGGGACCCTATGGCTACACCTTC
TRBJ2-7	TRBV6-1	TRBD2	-	CASSETGGGYEQYF	TGTGCCAGCAGTGAAACGGGGGGTGGGTACGAGCAGTACTTC
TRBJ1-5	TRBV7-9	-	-	CASSLGGGQPQHF	TGTGCCAGCAGCTTAGGAGGAGGTCAGCCCCAGCATTTT
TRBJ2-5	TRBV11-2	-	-	CASSLDRQALQETQYF	TGTGCCAGCAGCTTAGATCGGCAGGCTCTCCAAGAGACCCAGTACTTC
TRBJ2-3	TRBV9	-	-	CASSGQGQSTDTQYF	TGTGCCAGCAGCGGTCAAGGACAGAGCACAGATACGCAGTATTTT
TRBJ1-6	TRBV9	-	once	CASSVGSLSSYNSPLHF	TGTGCCAGCAGCGTAGGATCCCTGAGCTCCTATAATTCACCCCTCCACTTT
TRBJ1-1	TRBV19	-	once	CASSIGSAGRTEAFF	TGTGCCAGTAGTATAGGCTCTGCAGGGCGTACTGAAGCTTTCTTT
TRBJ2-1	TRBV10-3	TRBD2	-	CAINPTSGGYNEQFF	TGTGCCATCAACCCGACTAGCGGGGGATACAATGAGCAGTTCTTC
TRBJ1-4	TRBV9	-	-	CASSPRTATNEKLFF	TGTGCCAGCAGCCCGCGGACTGCAACTAATGAAAAACTGTTTTTT
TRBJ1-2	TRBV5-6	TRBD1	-	CASSATGRNGYTF	TGTGCCAGCAGCGCGACAGGGAGGAATGGCTACACCTTC
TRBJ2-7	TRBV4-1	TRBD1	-	CASSQDRENEQYF	TGCGCCAGCAGCCAGGACAGGGAAAACGAGCAGTACTTC
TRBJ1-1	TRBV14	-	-	CASSQAPVGFTEAFF	TGTGCCAGCAGCCAAGCCCCGGTGGGCTTCACTGAAGCTTTCTTT
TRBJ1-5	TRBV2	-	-	CASSPLGGDNQPQHF	TGTGCCAGCAGCCCTCTTGGGGGGGACAATCAGCCCCAGCATTTT
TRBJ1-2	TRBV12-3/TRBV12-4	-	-	CASSSGSHYGYTF	TGTGCCAGCAGTTCAGGATCTCACTATGGCTACACCTTC
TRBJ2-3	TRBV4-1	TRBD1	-	CPGQAASTDTQYF	TGCCCCGGACAGGCGGCTAGCACAGATACGCAGTATTTT
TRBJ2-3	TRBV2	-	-	CASSPLGQSTDTQYF	TGTGCCAGCAGTCCCCTTGGACAGAGCACAGATACGCAGTATTTT
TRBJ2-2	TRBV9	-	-	CASSAGAGGELFF	TGTGCCAGCAGCGCAGGGGCGGGCGGGGAGCTGTTTTTT
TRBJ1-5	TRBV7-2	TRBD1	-	CASSPDRGNQPQHF	TGTGCCAGCAGCCCCGACAGGGGCAATCAGCCCCAGCATTTT
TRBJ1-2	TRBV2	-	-	CASYRVVNLYGYTF	TGTGCCAGCTACCGGGTCGTAAATTTGTATGGCTACACCTTC
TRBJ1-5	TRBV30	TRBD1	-	CAWSVQGQGASGNQPQHF	TGTGCCTGGAGTGTACAAGGACAGGGGGCAAGTGGCAATCAGCCCCAGCATTTT
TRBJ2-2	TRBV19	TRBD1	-	CASSIPGGRNTGELFF	TGTGCCAGTAGTATCCCAGGGGGTCGTAACACCGGGGAGCTGTTTTTT
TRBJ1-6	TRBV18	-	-	CASSPGQEGSPLHF	TGTGCCAGCTCCCCAGGACAAGAAGGTTCACCCCTCCACTTT
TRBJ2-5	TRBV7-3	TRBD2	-	CASSLTPSGGLSSQETQYF	TGTGCCAGCAGCTTAACCCCTAGCGGGGGACTTTCGAGCCAAGAGACCCAGTACTTC
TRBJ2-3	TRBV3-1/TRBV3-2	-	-	CASSQGLPQINTDTQYF	TGTGCCAGCAGCCAAGGCCTGCCACAAATAAACACAGATACGCAGTATTTT
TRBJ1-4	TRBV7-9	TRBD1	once	CASSPNRGEKLFF	TGTGCCAGCAGCCCCAACAGGGGGGAGAAACTGTTTTTT
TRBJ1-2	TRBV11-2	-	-	CASSLGSRRMGYTF	TGTGCCAGCAGCTTAGGTTCTCGGCGGATGGGCTACACCTTC
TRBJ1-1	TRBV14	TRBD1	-	CASSQRQGRVATEAFF	TGTGCCAGCAGCCAGAGACAGGGTCGGGTCGCCACTGAAGCTTTCTTT
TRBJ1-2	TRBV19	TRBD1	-	CASRPIPDRRYYGYTF	TGTGCCAGTAGACCCATCCCGGACAGGCGATACTATGGCTACACCTTC
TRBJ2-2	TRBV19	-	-	CASTPQGLAGELFF	TGTGCCAGTACCCCACAGGGTTTGGCCGGGGAGCTGTTTTTT
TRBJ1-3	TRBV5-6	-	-	CASSLFGAPSGNTIYF	TGTGCCAGCAGCTTATTTGGAGCCCCCTCTGGAAACACCATATATTTT
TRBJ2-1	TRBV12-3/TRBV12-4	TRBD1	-	CASRQGPNNEQFF	TGTGCCAGCCGACAGGGGCCCAACAATGAGCAGTTCTTC
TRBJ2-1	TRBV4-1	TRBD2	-	CASRKTPGLAWDEQFF	TGCGCCAGCAGGAAAACACCGGGACTAGCGTGGGATGAGCAGTTCTTC
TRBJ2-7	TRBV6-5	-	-	CASRAPGHLTYEQYF	TGTGCCAGCAGGGCTCCGGGACACCTTACCTACGAGCAGTACTTC
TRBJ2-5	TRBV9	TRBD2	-	CASSIAAGGPQETQYF	TGTGCCAGCAGCATTGCAGCGGGGGGGCCTCAAGAGACCCAGTACTTC
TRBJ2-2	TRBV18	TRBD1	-	CASSPSTGSMVGELFF	TGTGCCAGCTCACCGTCGACAGGGTCAATGGTTGGGGAGCTGTTTTTT
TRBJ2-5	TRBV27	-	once	CASSPVTSQGETQYF	TGTGCCAGCAGTCCAGTGACTAGTCAGGGAGAGACCCAGTACTTC
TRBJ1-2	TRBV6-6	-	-	CASTPSGGYYGYTF	TGTGCCAGCACCCCCAGCGGGGGTTATTATGGCTACACCTTC
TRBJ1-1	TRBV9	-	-	CASSPQGGTNTEAFF	TGTGCCAGCAGCCCCCAGGGAGGGACCAACACTGAAGCTTTCTTT
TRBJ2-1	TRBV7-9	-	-	CASSPRRARGTYNEQFF	TGTGCCAGCAGCCCCCGACGAGCCCGGGGGACCTACAATGAGCAGTTCTTC
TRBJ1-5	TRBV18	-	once	CASSPKPGQPQHF	TGTGCCAGCTCTCCAAAACCGGGACAGCCCCAGCATTTT
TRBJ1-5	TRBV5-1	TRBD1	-	CASSQGTGGFQPQHF	TGCGCCAGCAGCCAGGGGACAGGGGGGTTTCAGCCCCAGCATTTT
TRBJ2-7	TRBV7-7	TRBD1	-	CASSQGQGAYEQYF	TGTGCCAGCAGCCAGGGACAGGGGGCCTACGAGCAGTACTTC
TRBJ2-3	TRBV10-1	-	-	CASSGSQGGTQYF	TGCGCCAGCAGTGGCTCCCAGGGGGGCACGCAGTATTTT
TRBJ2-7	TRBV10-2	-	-	CASSEDRYEQYF	TGCGCCAGCAGTGAGGATCGGTACGAGCAGTACTTC
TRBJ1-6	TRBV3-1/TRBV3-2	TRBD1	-	CASSRQQGAPNSPLHF	TGTGCCAGCAGCCGTCAGCAGGGGGCACCCAATTCACCCCTCCACTTT
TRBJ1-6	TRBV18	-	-	CASSPPNNYNSPLHF	TGTGCCAGCTCACCACCCAACAACTATAATTCACCCCTCCACTTT
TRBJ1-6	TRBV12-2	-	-	CASRLHRGSSPLHF	TGTGCAAGTCGCTTACACAGGGGGAGTTCACCCCTCCACTTT
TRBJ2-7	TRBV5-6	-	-	CASSTGDSRYEQYF	TGTGCCAGCAGCACGGGGGACTCGCGATACGAGCAGTACTTC
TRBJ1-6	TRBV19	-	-	CASSTNGVASFSYNSPLHF	TGTGCCAGTAGTACCAATGGTGTGGCCTCCTTCTCCTATAATTCACCCCTCCACTTT
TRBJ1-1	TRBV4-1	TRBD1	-	CASSHPTGRTEAFF	TGCGCCAGCAGCCACCCGACAGGGAGAACTGAAGCTTTCTTT
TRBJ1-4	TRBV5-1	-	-	CASSLDRATNEKLFF	TGCGCCAGCAGCTTGGACAGGGCAACTAATGAAAAACTGTTTTTT
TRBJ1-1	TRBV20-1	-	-	CSARDLQGAFF	TGCAGTGCTAGAGACCTACAGGGAGCTTTCTTT